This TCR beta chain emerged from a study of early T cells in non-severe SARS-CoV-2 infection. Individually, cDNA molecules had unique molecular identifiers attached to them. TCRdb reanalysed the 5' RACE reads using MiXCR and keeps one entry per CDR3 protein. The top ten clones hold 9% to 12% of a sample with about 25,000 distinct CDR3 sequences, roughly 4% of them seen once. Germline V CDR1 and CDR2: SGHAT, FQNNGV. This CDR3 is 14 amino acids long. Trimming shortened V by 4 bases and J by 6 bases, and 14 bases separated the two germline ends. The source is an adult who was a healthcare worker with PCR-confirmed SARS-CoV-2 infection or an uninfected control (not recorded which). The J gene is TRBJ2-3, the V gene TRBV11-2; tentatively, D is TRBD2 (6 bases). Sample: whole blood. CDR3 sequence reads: CASSSPGRGDTQYF. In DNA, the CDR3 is TGTGCCAGCAGCTCTCCCGGGCGGGGCGATACGCAGTATTTT.